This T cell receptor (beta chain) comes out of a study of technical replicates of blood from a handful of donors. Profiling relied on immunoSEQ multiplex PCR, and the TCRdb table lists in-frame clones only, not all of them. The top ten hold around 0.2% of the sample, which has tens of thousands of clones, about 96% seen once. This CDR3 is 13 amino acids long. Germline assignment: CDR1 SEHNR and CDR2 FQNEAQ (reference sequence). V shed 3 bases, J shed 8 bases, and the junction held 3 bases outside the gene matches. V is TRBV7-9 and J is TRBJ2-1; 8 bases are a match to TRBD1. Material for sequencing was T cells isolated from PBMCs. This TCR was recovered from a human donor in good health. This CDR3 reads CASSLTGVDEQFF. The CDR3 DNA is TGTGCCAGCAGCTTGACAGGGGTTGATGAGCAGTTCTTC.